This T cell receptor (beta chain) was profiled in a study of blood T cell repertoires in COVID-19. The data were produced by immunoSEQ multiplex PCR, yet TCRdb's version contains in-frame clones alone and is incomplete. The sample has under 200,000 clones; about 88% are singletons. The CDR3 extends over 17 amino acids. With V trimmed by 4 bases and J by 4 bases, 6 bases remained unmatched. Germline V gene sequence: CDR1 SGHDT, CDR2 YYEEEE. The rearrangement joins TRBV5-6 to TRBJ2-1, with TRBD2 matching 15 bases. This receptor was taken from a young woman who had recovered from COVID-19. The material sequenced was PBMCs or T cells enriched from blood (not recorded which). The DNA for the CDR3 is TGTGCCAGCAGCCGACCGGGACTAGCGGGAGGATACAATGAGCAGTTCTTC. It yields the protein CASSRPGLAGGYNEQFF.